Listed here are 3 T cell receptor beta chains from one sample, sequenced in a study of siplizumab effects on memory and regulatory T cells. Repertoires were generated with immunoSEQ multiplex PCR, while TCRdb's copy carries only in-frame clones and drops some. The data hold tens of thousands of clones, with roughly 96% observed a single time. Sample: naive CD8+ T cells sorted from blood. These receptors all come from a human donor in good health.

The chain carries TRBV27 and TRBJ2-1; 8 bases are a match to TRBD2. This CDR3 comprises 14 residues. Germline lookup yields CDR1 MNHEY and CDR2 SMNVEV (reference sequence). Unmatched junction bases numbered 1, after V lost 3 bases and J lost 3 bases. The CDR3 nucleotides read TGTGCCAGCAGTTTGGGGACTAGCTACAATGAGCAGTTCTTC. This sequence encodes CASSLGTSYNEQFF.

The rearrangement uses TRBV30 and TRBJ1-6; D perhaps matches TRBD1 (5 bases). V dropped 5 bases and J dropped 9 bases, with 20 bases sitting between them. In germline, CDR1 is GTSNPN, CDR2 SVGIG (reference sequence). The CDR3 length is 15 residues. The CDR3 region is CAWFEPGLRVSPLHF. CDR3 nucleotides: TGTGCCTGGTTTGAACCGGGACTCCGGGTTTCACCCCTCCACTTT.

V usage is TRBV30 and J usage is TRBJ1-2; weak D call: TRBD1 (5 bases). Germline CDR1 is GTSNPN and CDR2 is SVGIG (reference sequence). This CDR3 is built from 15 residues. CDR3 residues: CAQTREAGWLTGYTF. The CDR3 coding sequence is TGTGCTCAAACGAGGGAGGCAGGGTGGTTAACGGGCTACACCTTC.